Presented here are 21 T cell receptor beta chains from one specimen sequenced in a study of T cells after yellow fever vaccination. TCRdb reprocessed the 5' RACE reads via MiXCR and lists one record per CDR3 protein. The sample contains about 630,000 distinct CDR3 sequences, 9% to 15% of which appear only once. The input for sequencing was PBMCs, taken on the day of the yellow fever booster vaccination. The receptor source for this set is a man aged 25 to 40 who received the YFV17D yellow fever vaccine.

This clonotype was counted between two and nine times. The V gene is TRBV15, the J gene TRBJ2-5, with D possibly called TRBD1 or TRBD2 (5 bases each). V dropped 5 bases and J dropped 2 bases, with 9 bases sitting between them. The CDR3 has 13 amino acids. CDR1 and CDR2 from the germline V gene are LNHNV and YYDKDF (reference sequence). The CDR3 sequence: CATSGDLQETQYF. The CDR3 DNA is TGTGCCACCAGCGGGGACCTTCAAGAGACCCAGTACTTC.

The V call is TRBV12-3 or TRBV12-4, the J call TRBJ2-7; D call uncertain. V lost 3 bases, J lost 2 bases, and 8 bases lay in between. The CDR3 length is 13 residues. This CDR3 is CASSLAVTYEQYF. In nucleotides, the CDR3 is TGTGCCAGCAGTTTGGCGGTAACCTACGAGCAGTACTTC.

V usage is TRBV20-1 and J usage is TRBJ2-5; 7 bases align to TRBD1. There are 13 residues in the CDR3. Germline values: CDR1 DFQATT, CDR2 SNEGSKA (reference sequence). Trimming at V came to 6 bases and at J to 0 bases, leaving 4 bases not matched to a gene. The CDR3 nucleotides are TGCAGTGCCCCAGACAGGGACCAAGAGACCCAGTACTTC. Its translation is CSAPDRDQETQYF.

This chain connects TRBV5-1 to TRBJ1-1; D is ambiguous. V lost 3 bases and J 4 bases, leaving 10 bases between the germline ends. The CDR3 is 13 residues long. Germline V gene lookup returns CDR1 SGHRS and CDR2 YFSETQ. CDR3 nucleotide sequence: TGCGCCAGCAGCTCCTCAGGTTTCACTGAAGCTTTCTTT. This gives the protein CASSSSGFTEAFF. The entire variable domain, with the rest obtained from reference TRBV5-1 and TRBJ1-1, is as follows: KAGVTQTPRYLIKTRGQQVTLSCSPISGHRSVSWYQQTPGQGLQFLFEYFSETQRNKGNFPGRFSGRQFSNSRSEMNVSTLELGDSALYLCASSSSGFTEAFFGQGTRLTVV.

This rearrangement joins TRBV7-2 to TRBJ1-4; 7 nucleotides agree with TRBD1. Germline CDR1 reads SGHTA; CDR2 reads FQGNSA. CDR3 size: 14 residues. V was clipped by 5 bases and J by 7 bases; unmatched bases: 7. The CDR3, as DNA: TGTGCCAGCAGCCAGGTGACAGGGACTGAAAAACTGTTTTTT. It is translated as CASSQVTGTEKLFF.

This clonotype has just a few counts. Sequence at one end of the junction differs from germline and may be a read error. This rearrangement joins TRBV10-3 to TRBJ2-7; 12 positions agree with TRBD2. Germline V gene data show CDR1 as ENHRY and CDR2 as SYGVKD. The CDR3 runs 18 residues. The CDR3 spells CASSESGTSGWGTYEQYF. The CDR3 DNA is TGTGCCAGCAGTGAGTCCGGGACTAGCGGGTGGGGTACCTACGAGCAGTACTTC.

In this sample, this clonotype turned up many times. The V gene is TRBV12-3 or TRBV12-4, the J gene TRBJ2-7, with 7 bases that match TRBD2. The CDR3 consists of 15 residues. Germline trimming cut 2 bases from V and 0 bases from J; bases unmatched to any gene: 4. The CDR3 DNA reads TGTGCCAGCAGTTTAAGGGGCGGGAGCTCCTACGAGCAGTACTTC. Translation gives CASSLRGGSSYEQYF.

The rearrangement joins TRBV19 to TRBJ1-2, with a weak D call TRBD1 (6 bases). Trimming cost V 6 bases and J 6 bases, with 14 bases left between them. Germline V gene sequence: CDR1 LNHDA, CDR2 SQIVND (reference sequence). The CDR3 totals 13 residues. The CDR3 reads CASRITGIHGYTF. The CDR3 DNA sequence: TGTGCCAGTAGGATCACAGGGATCCATGGCTACACCTTC.

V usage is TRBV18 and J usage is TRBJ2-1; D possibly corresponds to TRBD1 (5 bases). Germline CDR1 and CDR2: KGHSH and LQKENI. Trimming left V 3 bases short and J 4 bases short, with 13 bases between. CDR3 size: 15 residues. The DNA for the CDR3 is TGTGCCAGCTCACCGGCTCGCCAGGGTTACAATGAGCAGTTCTTC. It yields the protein CASSPARQGYNEQFF.

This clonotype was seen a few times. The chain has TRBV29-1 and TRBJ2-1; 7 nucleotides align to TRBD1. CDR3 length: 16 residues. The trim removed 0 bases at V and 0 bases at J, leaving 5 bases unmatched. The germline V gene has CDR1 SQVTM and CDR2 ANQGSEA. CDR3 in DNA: TGCAGCGTTGAAGAGTGGGACAGTAGCTCCTACAATGAGCAGTTCTTC. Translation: CSVEEWDSSSYNEQFF.

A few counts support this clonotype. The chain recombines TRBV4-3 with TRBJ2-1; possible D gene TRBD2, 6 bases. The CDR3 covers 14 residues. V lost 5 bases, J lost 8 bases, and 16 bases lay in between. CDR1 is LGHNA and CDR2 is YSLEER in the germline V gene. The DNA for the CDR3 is TGCGCCAGCAGCTCGGGACGCGGGGTCGATGAGCAGTTCTTC. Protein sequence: CASSSGRGVDEQFF.

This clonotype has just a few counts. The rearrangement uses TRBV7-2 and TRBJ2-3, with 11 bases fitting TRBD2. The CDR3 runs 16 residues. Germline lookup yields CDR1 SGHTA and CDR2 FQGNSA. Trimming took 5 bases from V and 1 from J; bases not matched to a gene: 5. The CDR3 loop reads CASSRTSGSGTDTQYF. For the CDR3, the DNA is TGTGCCAGCAGCAGAACTAGCGGGAGTGGCACAGATACGCAGTATTTT.

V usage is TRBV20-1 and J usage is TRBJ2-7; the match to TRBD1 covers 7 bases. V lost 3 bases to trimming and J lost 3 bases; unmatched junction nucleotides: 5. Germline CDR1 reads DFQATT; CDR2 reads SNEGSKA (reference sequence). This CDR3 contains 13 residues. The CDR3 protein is CSASRQGNYEQYF. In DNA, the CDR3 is TGCAGTGCTAGTAGACAGGGTAACTACGAGCAGTACTTC.

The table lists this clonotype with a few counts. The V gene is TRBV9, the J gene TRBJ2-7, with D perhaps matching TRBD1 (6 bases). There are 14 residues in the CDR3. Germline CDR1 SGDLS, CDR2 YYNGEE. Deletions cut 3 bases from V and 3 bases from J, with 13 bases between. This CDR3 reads CASSERDIDYEQYF. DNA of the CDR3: TGTGCCAGCAGCGAACGGGACATAGACTACGAGCAGTACTTC.

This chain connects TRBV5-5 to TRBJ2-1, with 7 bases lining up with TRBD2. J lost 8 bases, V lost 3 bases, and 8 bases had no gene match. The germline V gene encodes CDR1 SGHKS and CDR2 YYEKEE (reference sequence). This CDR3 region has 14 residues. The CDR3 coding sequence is TGTGCCAGCAGCTCGGGGGGACGCCCCGATGAGCAGTTCTTC. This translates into CASSSGGRPDEQFF.

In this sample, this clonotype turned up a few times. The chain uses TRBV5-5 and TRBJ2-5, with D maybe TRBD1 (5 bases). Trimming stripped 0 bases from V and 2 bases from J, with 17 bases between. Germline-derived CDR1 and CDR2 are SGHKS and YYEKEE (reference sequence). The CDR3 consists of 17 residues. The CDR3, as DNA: TGTGCCAGCAGCTTGGCCTATGGCAGGGTCCGGCAAGAGACCCAGTACTTC. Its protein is CASSLAYGRVRQETQYF.

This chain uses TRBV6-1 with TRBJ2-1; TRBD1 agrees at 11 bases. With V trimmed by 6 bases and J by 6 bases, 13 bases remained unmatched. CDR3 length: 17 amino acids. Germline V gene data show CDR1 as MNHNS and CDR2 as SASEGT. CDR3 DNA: TGTGCCAGCAGCTCTCTTAGGGGACAGGGGGTTGTCAATGAGCAGTTCTTC. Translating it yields CASSSLRGQGVVNEQFF.

This CDR3 is CASSSGSIRPGGQFF. The CDR3 region has the DNA TGTGCCAGCAGTTCCGGGAGTATAAGACCAGGCGGGCAGTTCTTC. The chain recombines TRBV7-2 with TRBJ2-1; a possible D gene is TRBD2 (6 bases). Germline V gene sequence: CDR1 SGHTA, CDR2 FQGNSA. The V end was cut by 6 bases, the J end by 12 bases, with 24 bases between. The CDR3 totals 15 residues. The whole variable domain, remainder taken from reference TRBV7-2 and TRBJ2-1, is GAGVSQSPSNKVTEKGKDVELRCDPISGHTALYWYRQSLGQGLEFLIYFQGNSAPDKSGLPSDRFSAERTGGSVSTLTIQRTQQEDSAVYLCASSSGSIRPGGQFFGPGTRLTVL.

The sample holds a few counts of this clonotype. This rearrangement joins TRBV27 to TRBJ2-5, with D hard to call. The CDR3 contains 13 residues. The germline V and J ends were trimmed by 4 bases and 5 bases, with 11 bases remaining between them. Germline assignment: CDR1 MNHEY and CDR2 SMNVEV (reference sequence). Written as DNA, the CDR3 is TGTGCCAGCAGTTCCCTGACTCAGGAGACCCAGTACTTC. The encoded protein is CASSSLTQETQYF.

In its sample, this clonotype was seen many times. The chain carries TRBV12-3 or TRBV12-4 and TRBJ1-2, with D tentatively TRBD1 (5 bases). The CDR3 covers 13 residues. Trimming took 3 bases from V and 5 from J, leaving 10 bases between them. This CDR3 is CASSLRGGYGYTF. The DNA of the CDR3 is TGTGCCAGCAGTTTGAGGGGAGGGTATGGCTACACCTTC.

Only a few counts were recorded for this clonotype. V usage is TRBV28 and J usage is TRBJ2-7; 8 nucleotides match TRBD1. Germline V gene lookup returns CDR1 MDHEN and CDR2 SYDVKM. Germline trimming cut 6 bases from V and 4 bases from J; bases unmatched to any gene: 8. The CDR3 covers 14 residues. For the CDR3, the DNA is TGTGCCAGCAGCCGACAGGGGAGGACGTACGAGCAGTACTTC. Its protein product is CASSRQGRTYEQYF.